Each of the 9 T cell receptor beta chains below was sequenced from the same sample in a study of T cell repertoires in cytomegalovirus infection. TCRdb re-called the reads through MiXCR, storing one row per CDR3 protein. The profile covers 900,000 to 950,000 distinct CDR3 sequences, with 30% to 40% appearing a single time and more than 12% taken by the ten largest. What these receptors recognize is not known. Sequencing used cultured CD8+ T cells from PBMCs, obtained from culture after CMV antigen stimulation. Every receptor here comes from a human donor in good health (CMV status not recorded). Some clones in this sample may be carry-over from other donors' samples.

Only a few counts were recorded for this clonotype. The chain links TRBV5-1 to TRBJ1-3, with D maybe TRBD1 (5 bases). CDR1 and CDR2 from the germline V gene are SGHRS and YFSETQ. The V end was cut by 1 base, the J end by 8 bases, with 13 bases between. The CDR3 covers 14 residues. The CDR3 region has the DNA TGCGCCAGCAGCTTGAGACAGCCGTCGGACACCATATATTTT. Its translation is CASSLRQPSDTIYF. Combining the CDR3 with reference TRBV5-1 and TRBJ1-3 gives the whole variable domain KAGVTQTPRYLIKTRGQQVTLSCSPISGHRSVSWYQQTPGQGLQFLFEYFSETQRNKGNFPGRFSGRQFSNSRSEMNVSTLELGDSALYLCASSLRQPSDTIYFGEGSWLTVV.

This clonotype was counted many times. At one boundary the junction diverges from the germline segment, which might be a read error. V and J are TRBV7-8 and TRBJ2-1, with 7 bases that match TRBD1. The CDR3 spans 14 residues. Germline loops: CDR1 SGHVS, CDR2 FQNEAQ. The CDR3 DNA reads TGTGCCAGCAGTTTAGAGGGGGCCTTGGATGAGCAGTTCTTC. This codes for CASSLEGALDEQFF. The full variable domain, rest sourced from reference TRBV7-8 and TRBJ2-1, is GAGVSQSPRYKVAKRGQDVALRCDPISGHVSLFWYQQALGQGPEFLTYFQNEAQLDKSGLPSDRFFAERPEGSVSTLKIQRTQQEDSAVYLCASSLEGALDEQFFGPGTRLTVL.

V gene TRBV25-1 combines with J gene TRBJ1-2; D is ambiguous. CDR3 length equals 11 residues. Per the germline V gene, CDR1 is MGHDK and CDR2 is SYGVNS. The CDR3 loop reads CASEGRPGYTF. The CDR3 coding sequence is TGTGCATCCGAAGGGAGGCCTGGCTACACCTTC.

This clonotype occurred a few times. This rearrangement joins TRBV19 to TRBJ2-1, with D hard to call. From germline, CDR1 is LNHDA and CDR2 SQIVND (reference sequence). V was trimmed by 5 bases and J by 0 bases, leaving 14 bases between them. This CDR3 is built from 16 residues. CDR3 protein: CASSPDGSSSYNEQFF. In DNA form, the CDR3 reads TGTGCCAGTAGTCCGGACGGATCTAGCTCCTACAATGAGCAGTTCTTC.

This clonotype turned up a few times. The CDR3 DNA sequence: TGTGCCAGCAGCTTCAGGGAGATCACTGAAGCTTTCTTT. Its protein product is CASSFREITEAFF. V usage is TRBV5-4 and J usage is TRBJ1-1; the D gene is possibly TRBD1 (5 bases). The CDR3 totals 13 residues. Germline CDR1 is SGHNT and CDR2 is YYREEE (reference sequence). Trimming pared 2 bases from V and 4 bases from J, leaving 9 bases between.

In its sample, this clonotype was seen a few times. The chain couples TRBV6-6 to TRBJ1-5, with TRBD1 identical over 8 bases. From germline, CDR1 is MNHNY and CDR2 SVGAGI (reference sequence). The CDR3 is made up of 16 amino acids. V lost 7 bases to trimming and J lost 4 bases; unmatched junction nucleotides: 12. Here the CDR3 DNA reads TGTGCCAGCAATTCCTGGGGACAGGTTGGTAATCAGCCCCAGCATTTT. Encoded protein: CASNSWGQVGNQPQHF.

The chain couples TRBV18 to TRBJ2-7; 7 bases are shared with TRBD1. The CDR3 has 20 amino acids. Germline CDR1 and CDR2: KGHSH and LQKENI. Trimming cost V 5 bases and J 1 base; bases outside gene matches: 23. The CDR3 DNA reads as TGTGCCAGCTCAGGAACCACCCGCCTGGCGACAGGGTTTAAGTCCTACGAGCAGTACGTC. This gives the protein CASSGTTRLATGFKSYEQYV.

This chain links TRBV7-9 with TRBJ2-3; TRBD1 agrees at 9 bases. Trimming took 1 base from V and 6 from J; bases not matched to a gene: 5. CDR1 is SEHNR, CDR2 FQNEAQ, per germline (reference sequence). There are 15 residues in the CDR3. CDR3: CASSLEKQGADTQYF. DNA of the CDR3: TGTGCCAGCAGCTTAGAAAAACAGGGGGCGGATACGCAGTATTTT.

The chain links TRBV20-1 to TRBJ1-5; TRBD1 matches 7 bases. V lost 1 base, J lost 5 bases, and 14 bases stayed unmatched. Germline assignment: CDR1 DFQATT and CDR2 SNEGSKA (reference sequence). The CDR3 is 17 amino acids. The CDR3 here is CSARGPKGQDPDQPQHF. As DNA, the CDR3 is TGCAGTGCTAGAGGTCCCAAAGGACAGGACCCGGATCAGCCCCAGCATTTT.